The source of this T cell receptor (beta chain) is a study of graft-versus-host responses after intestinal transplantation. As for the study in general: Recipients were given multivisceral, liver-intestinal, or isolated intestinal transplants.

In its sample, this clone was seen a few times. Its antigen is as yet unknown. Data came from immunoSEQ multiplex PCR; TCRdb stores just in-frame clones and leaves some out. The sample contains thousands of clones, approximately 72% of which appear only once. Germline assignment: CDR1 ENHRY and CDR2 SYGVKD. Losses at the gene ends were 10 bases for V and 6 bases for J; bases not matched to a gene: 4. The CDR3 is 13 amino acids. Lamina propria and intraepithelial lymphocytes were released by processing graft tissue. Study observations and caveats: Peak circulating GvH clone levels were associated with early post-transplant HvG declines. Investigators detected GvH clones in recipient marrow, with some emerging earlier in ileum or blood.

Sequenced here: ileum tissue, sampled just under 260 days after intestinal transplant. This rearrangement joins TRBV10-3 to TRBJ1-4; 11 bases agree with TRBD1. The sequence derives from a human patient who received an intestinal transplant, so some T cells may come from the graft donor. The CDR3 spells CATGTGGDEKLFF. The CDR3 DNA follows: TGTGCCACGGGGACAGGGGGGGATGAAAAACTGTTTTTT.